The present TCR beta chain was sequenced within a study of blood T cell repertoires in COVID-19. Germline V gene lookup returns CDR1 MDHEN and CDR2 SYDVKM. The CDR3 covers 13 residues. V lost 5 bases, J lost 4 bases, and 11 bases lay in between. Assay used: immunoSEQ multiplex PCR; TCRdb lists only in-frame clones, some missing. The top ten clones hold approximately 1.5% of a sample with roughly 220,000 clones, around 83% of them seen once. Sequencing used peripheral blood. This TCR was recovered from a middle-aged woman who had recovered from COVID-19. This chain joins TRBV28 and TRBJ2-5; D possibly corresponds to TRBD2 (6 bases). The CDR3 spells CASSTTGRETQYF. DNA of the CDR3: TGTGCCAGCAGTACAACCGGGAGAGAGACCCAGTACTTC. The variable domain in full, with the rest retrieved from reference TRBV28 and TRBJ2-5, is DVKVTQSSRYLVKRTGEKVFLECVQDMDHENMFWYRQDPGLGLRLIYFSYDVKMKEKGDIPEGYSVSREKKERFSLILESASTNQTSMYLCASSTTGRETQYFGPGTRLLVL.